A selection of T cell receptor beta chains follows, all from one sample in a study of human T cells and chemical hapten exposure. Each CDR3 protein gets one entry after TCRdb re-called the RACE reads with MiXCR. The table has 69,000 or so distinct CDR3 sequences, 10% seen once; the top ten hold 6.8%. The starting material was whole blood, obtained in connection with sensitization to the hapten diphenylcyclopropenone (DPC). All receptors derive from a woman aged 50 to 60 with alopecia areata. Some clones in this sample may be carry-over from other donors' samples. The CDR3 runs from the conserved cysteine through the conserved F or W. D genes are given only for firm matches. Expanded clones are given a class, and other clones once, few, many or no size at all.

v_gene,d_gene,len,abundance,j_gene,CDR3nt,CDR3aa
TRBV20-1,TRBD2,16,many,TRBJ2-7,TGCAGTGCTAGCGGGCTAGCGGGAGAGATCTCCTACGAGCAGTACTTC,CSASGLAGEISYEQYF
TRBV7-9,.,12,many,TRBJ2-1,TGTGCCAGCAGCGGACAGCACAATGAGCAGTTCTTC,CASSGQHNEQFF
TRBV6-2/TRBV6-3,.,12,many,TRBJ2-1,TGTGCCAGCAGTTACGCCGGGAATCAGCAGTTCTTC,CASSYAGNQQFF
TRBV2,.,17,.,TRBJ2-1,TGTGCCAGCAGTGAGTTGGAGCGACCGTTCTCCTACAATGAGCAGTTCTTC,CASSELERPFSYNEQFF
TRBV5-1,.,14,.,TRBJ1-6,TGCGCCAGCAGCTTCGAGGGATCGAGTTCACCCCTCCACTTT,CASSFEGSSSPLHF
TRBV5-1,.,16,many,TRBJ1-3,TGCGCCAGCAGCTTACAGGCACCCGACTCTGGAAACACCATATATTTT,CASSLQAPDSGNTIYF
TRBV29-1,.,13,many,TRBJ1-2,TGCAGCGTTGAGGGGCTGGAACCCTATGGCTACACCTTC,CSVEGLEPYGYTF
TRBV7-9,.,13,many,TRBJ1-1,TGTGCCAGCAGCTCGCAGGGGAACACTGAAGCTTTCTTT,CASSSQGNTEAFF
TRBV11-3,.,17,many,TRBJ2-1,TGTGCCAGCAGCTTAGGGGGTATGGGCGGGAACGACAATGAGCAGTTCTTC,CASSLGGMGGNDNEQFF
TRBV6-6,.,15,many,TRBJ1-3,TGTGCCAGCAGTTACGGCGGGAACTCTGGAAACACCATATATTTT,CASSYGGNSGNTIYF
TRBV6-6,.,14,many,TRBJ2-1,TGTGCCAGCAGTTACGCGGACTGGGGAAATGAGCAGTTCTTC,CASSYADWGNEQFF
TRBV4-1,TRBD1,19,few,TRBJ2-3,TGCGCCAGCAGCCAACCCCTTCTTACCGGGACAGGGAACACAGATACGCAGTATTTT,CASSQPLLTGTGNTDTQYF
TRBV27,TRBD1,12,many,TRBJ1-5,TGTGCCAGCAGGACAGGGGTTCAGCCCCAGCATTTT,CASRTGVQPQHF
TRBV29-1,.,13,many,TRBJ2-2,TGCAGCGTTGATCGGGGGAACACCGGGGAGCTGTTTTTT,CSVDRGNTGELFF
TRBV29-1,.,14,many,TRBJ2-1,TGCAGCGCCCGAGAGGTTCCGTCCTACAATGAGCAGTTCTTC,CSAREVPSYNEQFF
TRBV29-1,.,12,.,TRBJ2-7,TGCAGCGTTTCGACTCCATCCTACGAGCAGTACTTC,CSVSTPSYEQYF
TRBV5-1,.,13,many,TRBJ1-3,TGCGCCAGCAGCGATCTCTCTGGAAACACCATATATTTT,CASSDLSGNTIYF
TRBV27,.,16,many,TRBJ2-2,TGTGCCAGCAGCGACTCGCTCAGCAGGGCCACCGGGGAGCTGTTTTTT,CASSDSLSRATGELFF
TRBV7-9,TRBD2,17,many,TRBJ2-7,TGTGCCAGCAGCTTAGGACTAGCGGGAGGTCGATTCTACGAGCAGTACTTC,CASSLGLAGGRFYEQYF
TRBV10-3,TRBD1,15,many,TRBJ2-7,TGTGCCATCAGTGAGCCTCGGCAGGGGGCAGGCGAGCAGTACTTC,CAISEPRQGAGEQYF
TRBV7-3,.,14,.,TRBJ2-3,TGTGCCAGCAGCTTTACAGATTTCACAGATACGCAGTATTTT,CASSFTDFTDTQYF
TRBV11-2,.,14,many,TRBJ1-5,TGTGCCAGCAGCTTAGACCCAGGACGGGCGCCCCAGCATTTT,CASSLDPGRAPQHF
TRBV6-5,.,13,many,TRBJ1-2,TGTGCCAGCAGTCCAGGCAGACTCTATGGCTACACCTTC,CASSPGRLYGYTF
TRBV28,.,11,.,TRBJ2-7,TGTGCCAGCAGTTCGCTAGCGAAGCAGTACTTC,CASSSLAKQYF
TRBV20-1,.,11,.,TRBJ1-1,TGCAGTGCTGCGTCACGAATCGGGGCTTTCTTT,CSAASRIGAFF
TRBV6-1,TRBD2,17,.,TRBJ2-3,TGTGCCAGCAGTGAAGGGGGACTAGCGGGAGTCGCAGATACGCAGTATTTT,CASSEGGLAGVADTQYF
TRBV25-1,.,15,.,TRBJ1-3,TGTGCCAGCAGTGAATGGGGAGACGCTGGAAGCACCATATATTTT,CASSEWGDAGSTIYF
TRBV25-1,.,14,many,TRBJ1-2,TGTGCCAGCAGTGATGGGGGGCGCGCCTATGGCTACACCTTC,CASSDGGRAYGYTF
TRBV7-2,.,14,many,TRBJ1-1,TGTGCCAGCAGCATTTCGCCGCAGAACACTGAAGCTTTCTTT,CASSISPQNTEAFF
TRBV10-3,TRBD1,15,few,TRBJ1-2,TGTGCCATCAGTGAGTCTATGACAGGGGTTGTAGGCTACACCTTC,CAISESMTGVVGYTF
TRBV15,.,14,few,TRBJ2-2,TGTGCCACCAGCCCCCGCAGGGGTACCGGGGAGCTGTTTTTT,CATSPRRGTGELFF
TRBV18,.,16,.,TRBJ1-1,TGTGCCAGCTCACCACCGAGAGTGGGGTCGAACACTGAAGCTTTCTTT,CASSPPRVGSNTEAFF
TRBV29-1,.,14,few,TRBJ1-1,TGCAGCGTTGACCACCCGACCGGGTCGCTTTATGGCTTCTTT,CSVDHPTGSLYGFF
TRBV5-1,TRBD1,14,many,TRBJ2-1,TGCGCCAGCACTCAGGGACAGGGGTTCAATGAGCAGTTCTTC,CASTQGQGFNEQFF
TRBV28,.,12,.,TRBJ1-2,TGTGCCAGCGTTGCTGGCGCCTATGGCTACACCTTC,CASVAGAYGYTF
TRBV29-1,.,13,many,TRBJ2-7,TGCAGCGTTGACGGTGTGTGGGCGGGCGAGCAGTACTTC,CSVDGVWAGEQYF
TRBV20-1,.,13,.,TRBJ2-3,TGCAGTGCTAGAGGGATGGGGACAGATACGCAGTATTTT,CSARGMGTDTQYF
TRBV20-1,TRBD1,14,few,TRBJ2-5,TGCAGTGCTAGTTCCGGGACAGGGGAAGAGACCCAGTACTTC,CSASSGTGEETQYF
TRBV28,.,15,many,TRBJ2-7,TGTGCCAGCAGTTTAGGGGGGGCGCGGGATTACGAGCAGTACTTC,CASSLGGARDYEQYF
TRBV19,.,14,many,TRBJ2-1,TGTGCCAGTAGTATGGCTGACTCCTACAATGAGCAGTTCTTC,CASSMADSYNEQFF
TRBV29-1,TRBD2,14,many,TRBJ2-1,TGCAGCGCCGTAGCGGGAGGAGAGGACAATGAGCAGTTCTTC,CSAVAGGEDNEQFF
TRBV12-3/TRBV12-4,.,18,many,TRBJ1-4,TGTGCCAGCAGTTATGGCGGTGGGCTCCGCTCAACTAATGAAAAACTGTTTTTT,CASSYGGGLRSTNEKLFF
TRBV7-2,TRBD2,16,.,TRBJ2-1,TGTGCCAGCAGCTTAAACCAGGGACTAGCGGTCAATGAGCAGTTCTTC,CASSLNQGLAVNEQFF
TRBV29-1,.,16,.,TRBJ2-6,TGCAGCGCCGAATCCACAGGGAACTCTGGGGCCAACGTCCTGACTTTC,CSAESTGNSGANVLTF
TRBV24-1,TRBD2,16,many,TRBJ2-3,TGTGCCACCAGTGATCGGTCTAGCGGCAGCACAGATACGCAGTATTTT,CATSDRSSGSTDTQYF
TRBV9,.,17,.,TRBJ1-2,TGTGCCAGCAGCTCTAACACTTTGGGGGAGTCTAACTATGGCTACACCTTC,CASSSNTLGESNYGYTF
TRBV27,.,16,.,TRBJ2-6,TGTGCCAACAGTTCCCAGGGGGGCGCTGGGGCCAACGTCCTGACTTTC,CANSSQGGAGANVLTF
TRBV3-1,.,12,.,TRBJ2-1,TGTGCCAGCAGCCAAACAGGCCTTGAGCAGTTCTTC,CASSQTGLEQFF
TRBV6-1,TRBD1,14,many,TRBJ1-1,TGTGCCAGCAGCCAGACAGGGGCGAACACTGAAGCTTTCTTT,CASSQTGANTEAFF
TRBV27,.,14,medium-sized,TRBJ2-2,TGTGCCAGCAGTTTAGGATCTAGTCCCGGGGAGCTGTTTTTT,CASSLGSSPGELFF
TRBV19,TRBD2,17,many,TRBJ2-1,TGTGCCAGTAGTATGGTTAGCGGGAGGGCCTTCCACAATGAGCAGTTCTTC,CASSMVSGRAFHNEQFF
TRBV20-1,TRBD2,15,many,TRBJ2-3,TGCAGTGCTGTGACTAGCGGGAGGAGCACAGATACGCAGTATTTT,CSAVTSGRSTDTQYF